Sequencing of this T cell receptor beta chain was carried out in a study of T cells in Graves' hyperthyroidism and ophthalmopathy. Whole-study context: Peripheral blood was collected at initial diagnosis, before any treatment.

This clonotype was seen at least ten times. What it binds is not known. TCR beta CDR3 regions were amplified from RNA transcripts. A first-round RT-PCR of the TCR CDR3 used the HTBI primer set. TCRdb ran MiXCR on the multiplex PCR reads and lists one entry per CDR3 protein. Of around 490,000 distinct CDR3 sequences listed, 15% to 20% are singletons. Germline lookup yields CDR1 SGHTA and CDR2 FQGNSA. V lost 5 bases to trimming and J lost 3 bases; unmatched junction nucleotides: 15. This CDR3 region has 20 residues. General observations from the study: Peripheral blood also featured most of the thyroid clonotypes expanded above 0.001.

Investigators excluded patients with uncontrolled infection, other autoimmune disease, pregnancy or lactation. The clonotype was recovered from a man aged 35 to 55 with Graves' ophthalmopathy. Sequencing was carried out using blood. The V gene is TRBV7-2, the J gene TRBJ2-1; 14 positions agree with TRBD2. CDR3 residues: CASSPGLAGGMGTIYNEQFF. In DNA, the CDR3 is TGTGCCAGCAGCCCCGGACTAGCGGGAGGAATGGGGACCATCTACAATGAGCAGTTCTTC.